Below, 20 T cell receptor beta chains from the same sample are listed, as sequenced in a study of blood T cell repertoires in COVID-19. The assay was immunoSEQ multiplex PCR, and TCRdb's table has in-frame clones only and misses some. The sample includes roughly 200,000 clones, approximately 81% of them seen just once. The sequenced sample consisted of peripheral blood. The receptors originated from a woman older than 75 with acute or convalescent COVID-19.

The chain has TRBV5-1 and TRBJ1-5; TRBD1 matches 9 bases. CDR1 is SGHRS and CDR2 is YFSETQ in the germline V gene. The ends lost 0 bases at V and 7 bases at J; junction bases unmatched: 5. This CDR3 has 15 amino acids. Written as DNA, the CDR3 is TGCGCCAGCAGCTTGGATACAGGGGGCGGCCAGCCCCAGCATTTT. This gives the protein CASSLDTGGGQPQHF.

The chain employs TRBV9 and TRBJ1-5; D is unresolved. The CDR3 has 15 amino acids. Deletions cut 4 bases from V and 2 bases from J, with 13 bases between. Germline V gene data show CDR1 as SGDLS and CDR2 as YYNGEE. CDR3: CASSPKDFGNQPQHF. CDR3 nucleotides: TGTGCCAGCAGCCCGAAAGACTTTGGCAATCAGCCCCAGCATTTT.

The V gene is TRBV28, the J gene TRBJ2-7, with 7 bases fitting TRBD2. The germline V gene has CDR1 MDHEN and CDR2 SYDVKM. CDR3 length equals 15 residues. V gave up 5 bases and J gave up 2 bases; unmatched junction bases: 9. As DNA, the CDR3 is TGTGCCAGCAGTAGCGGGGCAGGGATTGCCTACGAGCAGTACTTC. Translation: CASSSGAGIAYEQYF.

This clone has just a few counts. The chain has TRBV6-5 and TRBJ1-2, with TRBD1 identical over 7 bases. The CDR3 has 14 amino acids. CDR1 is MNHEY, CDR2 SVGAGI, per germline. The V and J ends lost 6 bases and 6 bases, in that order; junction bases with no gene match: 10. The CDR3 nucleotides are TGTGCCAGCAGGGGGGGACAGCAGATTGATGGCTACACCTTC. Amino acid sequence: CASRGGQQIDGYTF.

The CDR3 bases are TGTGCCAGTAGTACCCTCCGGGACACGGCTTCTGGCTACACCTTC. It specifies CASSTLRDTASGYTF. The gene calls are TRBV19 and TRBJ1-2; a possible D gene is TRBD1 (6 bases). The CDR3 has 15 residues. Trimming took off 4 bases at V and 7 bases at J, with 19 bases between the two ends. CDR1 and CDR2 (germline): LNHDA, SQIVND (reference sequence).

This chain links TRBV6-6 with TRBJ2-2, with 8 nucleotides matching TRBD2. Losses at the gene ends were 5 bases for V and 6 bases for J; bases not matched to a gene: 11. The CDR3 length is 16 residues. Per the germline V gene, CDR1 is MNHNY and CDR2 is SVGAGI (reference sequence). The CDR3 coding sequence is TGTGCCAGCAGTCCGGGGCTAGCGGGTGGGGCCGGGGAGCTGTTTTTT. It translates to CASSPGLAGGAGELFF.

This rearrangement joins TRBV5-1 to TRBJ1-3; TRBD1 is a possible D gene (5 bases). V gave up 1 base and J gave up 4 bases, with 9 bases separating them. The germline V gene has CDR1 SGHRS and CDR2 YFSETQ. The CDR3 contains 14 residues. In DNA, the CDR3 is TGCGCCAGCAGCTTGACAGGTATCGGAAACACCATATATTTT. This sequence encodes CASSLTGIGNTIYF.

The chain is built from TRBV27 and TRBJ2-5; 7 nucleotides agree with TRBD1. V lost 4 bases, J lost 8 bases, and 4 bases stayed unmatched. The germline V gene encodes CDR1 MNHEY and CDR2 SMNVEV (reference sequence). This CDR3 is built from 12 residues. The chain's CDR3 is CASSSTGYTQYF. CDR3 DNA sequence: TGTGCCAGCAGTTCGACAGGGTACACCCAGTACTTC.

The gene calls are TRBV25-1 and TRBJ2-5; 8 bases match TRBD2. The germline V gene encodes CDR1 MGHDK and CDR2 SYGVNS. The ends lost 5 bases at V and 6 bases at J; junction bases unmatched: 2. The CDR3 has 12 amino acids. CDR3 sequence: CASSSGRQTQYF. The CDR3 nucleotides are TGTGCCAGCAGTAGCGGGAGACAGACCCAGTACTTC.

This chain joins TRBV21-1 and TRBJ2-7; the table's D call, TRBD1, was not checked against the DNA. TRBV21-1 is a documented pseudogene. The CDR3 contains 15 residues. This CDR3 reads CASSRPGQGYHEQYF. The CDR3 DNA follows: TGTGCCAGCAGCAGACCGGGACAGGGGTATCACGAGCAGTACTTC.

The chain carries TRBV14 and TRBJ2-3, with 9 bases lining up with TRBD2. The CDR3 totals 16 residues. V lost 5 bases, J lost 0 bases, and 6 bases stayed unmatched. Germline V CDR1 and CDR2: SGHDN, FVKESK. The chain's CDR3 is CASSSLSGGSTDTQYF. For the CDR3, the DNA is TGTGCCAGCAGCTCACTAAGCGGGGGGAGCACAGATACGCAGTATTTT.

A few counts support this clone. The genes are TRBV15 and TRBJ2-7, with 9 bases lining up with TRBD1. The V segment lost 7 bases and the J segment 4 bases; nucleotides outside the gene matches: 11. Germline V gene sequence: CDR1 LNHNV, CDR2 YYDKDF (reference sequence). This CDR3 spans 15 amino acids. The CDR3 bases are TGTGCCACCACCACCGGGACAGGGCCCTCGTACGAGCAGTACTTC. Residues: CATTTGTGPSYEQYF. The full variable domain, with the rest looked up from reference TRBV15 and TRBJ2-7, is DAMVIQNPRYQVTQFGKPVTLSCSQTLNHNVMYWYQQKSSQAPKLLFHYYDKDFNNEADTPDNFQSRRPNTSFCFLDIRSPGLGDTAMYLCATTTGTGPSYEQYFGPGTRLTVT.

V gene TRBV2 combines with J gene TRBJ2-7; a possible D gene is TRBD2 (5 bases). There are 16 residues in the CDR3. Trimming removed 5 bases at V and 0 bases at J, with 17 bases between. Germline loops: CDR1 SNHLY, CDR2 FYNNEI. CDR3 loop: CASSKGYGESSYEQYF. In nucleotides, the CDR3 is TGTGCCAGCAGTAAAGGGTACGGGGAGAGCTCCTACGAGCAGTACTTC.

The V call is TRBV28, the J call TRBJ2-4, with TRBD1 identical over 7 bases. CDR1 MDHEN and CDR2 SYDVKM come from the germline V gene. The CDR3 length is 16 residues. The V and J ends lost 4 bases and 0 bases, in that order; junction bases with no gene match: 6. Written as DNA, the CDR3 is TGTGCCAGCAGTTCTACAGGGGTAATAGCCAAAAACATTCAGTACTTC. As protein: CASSSTGVIAKNIQYF.

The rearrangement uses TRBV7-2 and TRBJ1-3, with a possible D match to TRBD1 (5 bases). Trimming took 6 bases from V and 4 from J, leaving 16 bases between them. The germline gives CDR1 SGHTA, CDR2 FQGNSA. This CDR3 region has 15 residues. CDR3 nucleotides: TGTGCCAGCAGATCCGATTCAAGGGGCGGAAACACCATATATTTT. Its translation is CASRSDSRGGNTIYF. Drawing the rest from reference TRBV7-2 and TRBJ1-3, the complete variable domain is GAGVSQSPSNKVTEKGKDVELRCDPISGHTALYWYRQSLGQGLEFLIYFQGNSAPDKSGLPSDRFSAERTGGSVSTLTIQRTQQEDSAVYLCASRSDSRGGNTIYFGEGSWLTVV.

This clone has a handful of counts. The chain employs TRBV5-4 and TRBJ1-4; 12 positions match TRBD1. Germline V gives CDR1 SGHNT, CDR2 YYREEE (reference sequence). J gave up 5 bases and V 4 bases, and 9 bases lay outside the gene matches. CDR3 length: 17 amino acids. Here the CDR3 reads CASSPGTGGLDNEKLFF. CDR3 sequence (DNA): TGTGCCAGCAGCCCCGGGACAGGGGGCCTCGACAATGAAAAACTGTTTTTT.

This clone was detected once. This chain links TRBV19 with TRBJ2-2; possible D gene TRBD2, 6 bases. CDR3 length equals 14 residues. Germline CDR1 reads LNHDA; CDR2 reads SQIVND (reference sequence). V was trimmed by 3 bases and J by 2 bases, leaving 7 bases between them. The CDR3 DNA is TGTGCCAGTAGTATGACTAGTAACACCGGGGAGCTGTTTTTT. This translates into CASSMTSNTGELFF.

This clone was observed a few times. This CDR3 is CASSLGSRLEAFF. The CDR3 DNA is TGTGCCAGCAGCTTAGGCAGTCGCCTTGAAGCTTTCTTT. J is TRBJ1-1 and V is TRBV11-2; D call uncertain. Germline V gene data show CDR1 as SGHAT and CDR2 as FQNNGV. V was clipped by 1 base and J by 7 bases, with 10 bases between them. This CDR3 has 13 amino acids.

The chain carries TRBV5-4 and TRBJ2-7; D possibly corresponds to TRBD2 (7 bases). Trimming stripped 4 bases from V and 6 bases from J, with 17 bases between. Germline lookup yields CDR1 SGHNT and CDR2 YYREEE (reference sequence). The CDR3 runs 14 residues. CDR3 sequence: CASSGEIGGLEQYF. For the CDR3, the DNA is TGTGCCAGCAGCGGAGAGATCGGGGGGCTCGAGCAGTACTTC.

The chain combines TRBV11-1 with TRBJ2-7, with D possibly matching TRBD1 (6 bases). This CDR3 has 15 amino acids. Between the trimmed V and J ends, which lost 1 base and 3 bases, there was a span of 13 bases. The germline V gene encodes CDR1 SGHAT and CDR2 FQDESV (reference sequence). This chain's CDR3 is CASSLGRQVNYEQYF. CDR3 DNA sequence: TGTGCCAGCAGCTTAGGTCGACAGGTTAACTACGAGCAGTACTTC.